This TCR beta chain was recovered during a study of blood T cells in healthy people across ages. Alongside a J-beta primer mix, a sample-barcoded 5' primer served in a second PCR lasting roughly 6 to 11 cycles. MiXCR was run by TCRdb on the 5' RACE reads, yielding one entry per CDR3 protein. The sample yields roughly 550,000 distinct CDR3 sequences, approximately 25% seen once. Per germline, CDR1 DFQATT and CDR2 SNEGSKA (reference sequence). Trimming at V came to 0 bases and at J to 3 bases, leaving 13 bases not matched to a gene. The CDR3 runs to 17 residues. Findings and limits, study-wide: The study found TCR beta diversity correlated strongly with naive T cell percentage.

Note on this clonotype: Antigen specificity is unknown.

These data are also associated with another study on T cells of mothers and their children. This second study says: The entire RNA extract went into cDNA synthesis at approximately 1.6 ug per 15 ul.

The source material was blood. The chain joins TRBV20-1 to TRBJ1-1; TRBD1 matches 7 bases. The origin of this receptor is a boy under 18 in good health. As DNA, the CDR3 is TGCAGTGCTAGAGATAGAAGACAGGGAAGCGGGTACACTGAAGCTTTCTTT. Its translation is CSARDRRQGSGYTEAFF.